The rows below give T cell receptor beta chains drawn from one sample of a study of T cell responses to AZD1222 COVID-19 vaccine. Repertoires were generated with immunoSEQ multiplex PCR, while TCRdb's copy carries only in-frame clones and drops some. This sample has about 150,000 clones, with roughly nine tenths found just once. The material sequenced was peripheral blood, taken 28 days after the second AZD1222 dose. The source is an adult who received the AZD1222 COVID-19 vaccine. The CDR3 runs from the conserved cysteine through the conserved F or W. The D gene is left open where the match is weak. Expanded clones are given a class, and other clones once, few, many or no size at all.

clone_size	v_call	d_call	j_call	cdr3_aa	cdr3_nt
NA	TRBV11-2	NA	TRBJ1-1	CASSPAGPSANTEAFF	TGTGCCAGCAGCCCGGCCGGGCCCTCGGCGAACACTGAAGCTTTCTTT
NA	TRBV5-1	NA	TRBJ1-5	CASSSQPTDYSNQPQHF	TGCGCCAGCAGCTCTCAACCGACCGACTATAGCAATCAGCCCCAGCATTTT
NA	TRBV18	NA	TRBJ1-4	CASSPAGGYGEKLFF	TGTGCCAGCTCACCGGCGGGGGGGTACGGTGAAAAACTGTTTTTT
few	TRBV27	NA	TRBJ1-6	CASSLGGPNSPLHF	TGTGCCAGCAGTTTAGGGGGCCCTAATTCACCCCTCCACTTT
NA	TRBV27	TRBD2	TRBJ2-5	CASSLTSGGPQETQYF	TGTGCCAGCAGTCTAACTAGCGGGGGACCCCAAGAGACCCAGTACTTC
NA	TRBV6-1	NA	TRBJ1-2	CASSEGAGSSGYTF	TGTGCCAGCAGTGAAGGGGCAGGGAGTAGCGGCTACACCTTC
NA	TRBV2	NA	TRBJ1-3	CASSPRRRQDSGNTIYF	TGTGCCAGCAGTCCCCGCCGGCGGCAGGACTCTGGAAACACCATATATTTT
once	TRBV20-1	NA	TRBJ2-3	CSASLVDTQYF	TGCAGTGCTAGTCTGGTGGATACGCAGTATTTT
NA	TRBV7-8	NA	TRBJ1-1	CASSPQQGAEAFF	TGTGCCAGCAGCCCTCAACAGGGCGCTGAAGCTTTCTTT
NA	TRBV14	NA	TRBJ1-1	CASSPYNTEAFF	TGTGCCAGCAGCCCCTACAACACTGAAGCTTTCTTT
NA	TRBV29-1	NA	TRBJ2-1	CSVDLANEQFF	TGCAGCGTTGACTTAGCGAATGAGCAGTTCTTC
NA	TRBV5-1	TRBD1	TRBJ2-7	CASSAGTETYEQYF	TGCGCCAGCAGCGCCGGGACAGAGACCTACGAGCAGTACTTC